This TCR beta chain was sequenced during a study of early T cells in non-severe SARS-CoV-2 infection. This clonotype was seen repeatedly, ten times or more. Unique molecular identifiers tagged individual cDNA molecules. A single record per CDR3 protein comes from TCRdb applying MiXCR to the 5' RACE reads. Here the sample spans about 27,000 distinct CDR3 sequences, 2.5% to 3.5% being singletons. Germline V gene lookup returns CDR1 SGHRS and CDR2 YFSETQ. Trimming removed 1 base at V and 8 bases at J, with 19 bases between. The CDR3 is 16 residues long. This TCR was recovered from an adult who was a healthcare worker with PCR-confirmed SARS-CoV-2 infection or an uninfected control (not recorded which). Sequencing was performed on whole blood. V usage is TRBV5-1 and J usage is TRBJ2-1; a weak D match, TRBD2 (6 bases). CDR3 in DNA: TGCGCCAGCAGCTTGTCTGTGGGGGGTAGGGATGATGAGCAGTTCTTC. Encoded protein: CASSLSVGGRDDEQFF.